This section outlines one T cell receptor (beta chain) sequence together with its context. The antigen is not known. This sample is part of a study of cytomegalovirus exposure and HLA in healthy donors. Across the whole study: A data release that came early held approximately 85 million unique TCRs from HLA-typed donors. General observations from the study: Approximately 160 TCR beta chains were listed as cytomegalovirus-associated. V- and J-gene trimming in TCR beta was tied to a missense DCLRE1C variant by an analysis performed later.

The PCR employed 60 Vbeta primers together with 13 Jbeta primers. Methods used by the authors: Approximately 11 million of about 80 million unique TCR beta chains were shared, per a later count. Repertoires were generated with immunoSEQ multiplex PCR, while TCRdb's copy carries only in-frame clones and drops some. Clone size and the V and J calls come from that table; the DNA yielded D and trimming. Recorded here are roughly 51,000 clones; the top ten clones represent more than 2%. The CDR3 spans 11 residues. The V and J ends lost 3 bases and 6 bases respectively, with 7 bases between them. Germline values: CDR1 SGHDT, CDR2 YYEEEE.

Source material: PBMCs. This receptor was obtained from a woman in her 40s in good health and CMV-seronegative. This sequence joins TRBV5-6 and TRBJ2-7; the D gene is possibly TRBD2 (5 bases). The DNA for the CDR3 is TGTGCCAGCAGCTCCGGGGTCGAGCAGTACTTC. Translation: CASSSGVEQYF.